What follows are 20 T cell receptor beta chains derived from one specimen sequenced in a study of blood T cell repertoires in COVID-19. TCRdb's copy holds only in-frame clones and misses some; the assay was immunoSEQ multiplex PCR. The sample contains 160,000 or so clones, 65% to 85% of which appear only once. Material for sequencing was peripheral blood. These receptors were taken from a man in his sixties with active or convalescent COVID-19.

The chain employs TRBV2 and TRBJ2-2; TRBD2 matches at 13 bases. J was trimmed by 2 bases and V by 6 bases; bases with no gene match: 6. The CDR3 is 17 amino acids. Germline CDR1 and CDR2: SNHLY and FYNNEI. CDR3 in amino acids: CASRPGLAGLNTGELFF. Here the CDR3 DNA reads TGTGCCAGCAGGCCGGGACTAGCGGGGCTTAACACCGGGGAGCTGTTTTTT.

This chain links TRBV6-6 with TRBJ2-7; possibly TRBD2 for D (6 bases). Trimming took 4 bases from V and 1 from J, leaving 11 bases between them. The CDR3 has 14 residues. Germline V lookup: CDR1 MNHNY, CDR2 SVGAGI (reference sequence). CDR3 DNA: TGTGCCAGCAGTTTCCCGGGGGTTTCCTACGAGCAGTACTTC. This encodes CASSFPGVSYEQYF.

This sequence joins TRBV15 and TRBJ2-7, with D perhaps TRBD2 (6 bases). Trimming left V 0 bases short and J 4 bases short, with 13 bases between. The germline gives CDR1 LNHNV, CDR2 YYDKDF (reference sequence). The CDR3 runs to 15 residues. CDR3 region: CATSRDGGGSYEQYF. The CDR3 DNA follows: TGTGCCACCAGCAGAGATGGTGGGGGGTCATACGAGCAGTACTTC.

The rearrangement joins TRBV4-1 to TRBJ2-3; 9 nucleotides line up with TRBD1. The CDR3 covers 16 residues. Germline CDR1 reads MGHRA; CDR2 reads YSYEKL. V lost 2 bases to trimming and J lost 4 bases; unmatched junction nucleotides: 7. The CDR3, as DNA: TGCGCCAGCAGCCAAAGAATGGGACAGGGTCCAGATACGCAGTATTTT. Translation gives CASSQRMGQGPDTQYF.

CDR3 amino acids: CAISGSDRVGGYTF. The CDR3 DNA sequence: TGTGCCATCAGTGGCTCAGACAGGGTTGGAGGCTACACCTTC. The chain recombines TRBV10-3 with TRBJ1-2, with 7 bases lining up with TRBD1. V trimming: 4 bases; J trimming: 8 bases; junction bases outside the gene matches: 10. Germline values: CDR1 ENHRY, CDR2 SYGVKD. The CDR3 runs to 14 residues.

The chain has TRBV20-1 and TRBJ1-4, with 8 bases that match TRBD1. The CDR3 length is 14 residues. Germline loops: CDR1 DFQATT, CDR2 SNEGSKA (reference sequence). The V gene end was trimmed by 3 bases and the J gene end by 7 bases; junction bases not matched to a gene: 7. CDR3 DNA: TGCAGTGCTAGTGCCGGGACAGGATTTGAAAAACTGTTTTTT. It encodes CSASAGTGFEKLFF.

The V call is TRBV18, the J call TRBJ2-7; TRBD1 agrees at 7 bases. The germline gives CDR1 KGHSH, CDR2 LQKENI. Unmatched junction bases numbered 2, after V lost 4 bases and J lost 2 bases. The CDR3 extends over 13 amino acids. The CDR3 bases are TGTGCCAGCTCACTGGGACAGCCCTACGAGCAGTACTTC. Translated, it gives CASSLGQPYEQYF.

This chain links TRBV5-6 with TRBJ1-2, with D uncertain. CDR1 is SGHDT and CDR2 is YYEEEE in the germline V gene. This CDR3 is 13 amino acids long. V was cut by 4 bases and J by 4 bases, with 11 bases left in between. In DNA, the CDR3 is TGTGCCAGCAGCGAACAGACCATCTATGGCTACACCTTC. Its protein is CASSEQTIYGYTF.

The chain is built from TRBV29-1 and TRBJ2-7; a weak D match, TRBD2 (6 bases). The CDR3 totals 13 residues. The V gene lost 7 bases and the J gene lost 6 bases, with 19 bases spanning the gap. Germline CDR1 SQVTM, CDR2 ANQGSEA. The DNA of the CDR3 is TGCAGCGGCTCCGGAGCCGGAGGGCGCGAGCAGTACTTC. Amino acids: CSGSGAGGREQYF.

The rearrangement uses TRBV24-1 and TRBJ2-5, with D possibly matching TRBD2 (5 bases). In germline, CDR1 is KGHDR, CDR2 SFDVKD. The CDR3 totals 15 residues. V was cut by 4 bases and J by 7 bases, with 18 bases left in between. The CDR3 DNA sequence: TGTGCCACCAGTGAGACGGGAACAGCGAGTGGGACCCAGTACTTC. It encodes CATSETGTASGTQYF.

The gene calls are TRBV7-2 and TRBJ1-1, with 7 bases matching TRBD1. The CDR3 is 15 amino acids. Germline CDR1 SGHTA, CDR2 FQGNSA. The J segment lost 6 bases and the V segment lost 1 base, leaving 8 bases of the junction unmatched. CDR3 nucleotide sequence: TGTGCCAGCAGCTTAGTGGGACAGTTAGGCGCTGAAGCTTTCTTT. Its translation is CASSLVGQLGAEAFF.

The rearrangement uses TRBV11-2 and TRBJ1-6, with no clear D. The CDR3 covers 16 residues. V was clipped by 5 bases and J by 9 bases, with 20 bases between them. The V gene's germline CDR1 is SGHAT and CDR2 FQNNGV. CDR3 loop: CASSPVWHPAGSPLHF. Here the CDR3 DNA reads TGTGCCAGCAGCCCCGTCTGGCATCCAGCGGGTTCACCCCTCCACTTT. Full variable domain (remainder filled in from reference TRBV11-2 and TRBJ1-6): EAGVAQSPRYKIIEKRQSVAFWCNPISGHATLYWYQQILGQGPKLLIQFQNNGVVDDSQLPKDRFSAERLKGVDSTLKIQPAKLEDSAVYLCASSPVWHPAGSPLHFGNGTRLTVT.

This rearrangement joins TRBV28 to TRBJ1-2; TRBD1 aligns across 11 bases. J was trimmed by 4 bases and V by 3 bases; bases with no gene match: 4. The CDR3 length is 15 residues. The germline V gene encodes CDR1 MDHEN and CDR2 SYDVKM. CDR3 loop: CASSFSDRGLYGYTF. CDR3 sequence (DNA): TGTGCCAGCAGTTTTTCGGACAGGGGGCTCTATGGCTACACCTTC.

The chain has TRBV10-1 and TRBJ2-7, with 8 bases that match TRBD2. The CDR3 totals 14 residues. V was pared by 2 bases and J by 4 bases, with 4 bases of the junction left unmatched. CDR1 is WNHNN and CDR2 is SYGVQD in the germline V gene (reference sequence). The CDR3 bases are TGCGCCAGCAGTGAGGCACGGGAGGGTTACGAGCAGTACTTC. It codes for CASSEAREGYEQYF.

This chain connects TRBV11-3 to TRBJ2-5; D is undetermined. Per the germline V gene, CDR1 is SGHNT and CDR2 is YENEEA. V lost 1 base and J lost 0, with 6 bases in between. CDR3 length: 14 amino acids. CDR3 nucleotides: TGTGCCAGCAGCTTAGGAGCAAACCAAGAGACCCAGTACTTC. It translates to CASSLGANQETQYF.

The chain recombines TRBV4-2 with TRBJ2-3, with TRBD2 matching over 10 bases. J lost 5 bases, V lost 0 bases, and 8 bases had no gene match. The CDR3 covers 17 residues. Germline V gene data show CDR1 as LGHNA and CDR2 as YNFKEQ. The CDR3 nucleotides are TGTGCCAGCAGCCAAGATTTACTAGCGGGAAGGGTAGATACGCAGTATTTT. This codes for CASSQDLLAGRVDTQYF.

This clone occurred a few times. The V and J genes are TRBV19 and TRBJ2-3; 8 nucleotides align to TRBD1. With V trimmed by 5 bases and J by 4 bases, 5 bases remained unmatched. CDR1 is LNHDA and CDR2 is SQIVND in the germline V gene (reference sequence). The CDR3 contains 14 residues. The CDR3 nucleotides are TGTGCCAGTAGTTTCGGACAGGGTGCAGATACGCAGTATTTT. Translation gives CASSFGQGADTQYF.

V usage is TRBV19 and J usage is TRBJ1-6; no reliable D call. Germline V gene data show CDR1 as LNHDA and CDR2 as SQIVND (reference sequence). The germline V and J ends were trimmed by 0 bases and 5 bases, with 11 bases remaining between them. This CDR3 comprises 16 residues. The CDR3, as DNA: TGTGCCAGTAGTATAGAGGAGGTCAGAAATAATTCACCCCTCCACTTT. The encoded protein is CASSIEEVRNNSPLHF.

The J gene is TRBJ1-4, the V gene TRBV10-1; 9 nucleotides agree with TRBD1. The CDR3 runs 17 residues. V lost 6 bases to trimming and J lost 7 bases; unmatched junction nucleotides: 15. Germline values: CDR1 WNHNN, CDR2 SYGVQD (reference sequence). Here the CDR3 DNA reads TGCGCCAGCAGCTTAAACCGGCCGGGACAGGGTCGTGAAAAACTGTTTTTT. It translates to CASSLNRPGQGREKLFF.

This CDR3 is CSVEDRRGAREQYF. The CDR3 DNA is TGCAGCGTTGAAGATCGACGGGGGGCGCGGGAGCAGTACTTC. The J gene is TRBJ2-7, the V gene TRBV29-1; TRBD2 is a possible D gene (7 bases). The CDR3 contains 14 residues. The V gene's germline CDR1 is SQVTM and CDR2 ANQGSEA. Between the trimmed V and J ends, which lost 0 bases and 7 bases, there was a span of 16 bases.